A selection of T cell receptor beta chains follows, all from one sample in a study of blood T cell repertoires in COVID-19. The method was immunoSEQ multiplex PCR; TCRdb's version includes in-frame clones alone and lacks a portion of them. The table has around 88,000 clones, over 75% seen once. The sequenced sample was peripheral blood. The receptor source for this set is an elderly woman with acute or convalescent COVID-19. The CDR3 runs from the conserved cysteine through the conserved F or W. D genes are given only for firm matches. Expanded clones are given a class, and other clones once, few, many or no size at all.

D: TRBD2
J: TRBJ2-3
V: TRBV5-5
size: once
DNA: TGTGCCAGCAGCTCCCGAAAGTTCCGGGAGGTTTCGGGTAGCACAGATACGCAGTATTTT
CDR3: CASSSRKFREVSGSTDTQYF

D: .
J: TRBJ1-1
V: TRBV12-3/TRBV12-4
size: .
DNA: TGTGCCAGCACTTTAGCACCCTCAGGAGCTTTCTTT
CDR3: CASTLAPSGAFF

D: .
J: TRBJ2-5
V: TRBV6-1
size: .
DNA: TGTGCCAGCAGTGAGACAGGTCATGAGACCCAGTACTTC
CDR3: CASSETGHETQYF

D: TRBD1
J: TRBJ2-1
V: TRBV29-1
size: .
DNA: TGCAGCGTCCGCCGGGACAGGGACAATGAGCAGTTCTTC
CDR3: CSVRRDRDNEQFF

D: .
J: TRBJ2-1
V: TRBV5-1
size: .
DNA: TGCGCCAGCAGCTTGGGGCTGAACAATGAGCAGTTCTTC
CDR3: CASSLGLNNEQFF

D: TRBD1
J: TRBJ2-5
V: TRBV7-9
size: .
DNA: TGTGCCAGCAGTCGGACAGGGGGGTACCAAGAGACCCAGTACTTC
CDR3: CASSRTGGYQETQYF

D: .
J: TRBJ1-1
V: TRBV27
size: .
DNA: TGTGCCAGCAAATTCAACAGGGCGGTTGGCACTGAAGCTTTCTTT
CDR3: CASKFNRAVGTEAFF

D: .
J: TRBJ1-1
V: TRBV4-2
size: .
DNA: TGTGCCAGCAGCCAAGGGAACAGTCCCACTGAAGCTTTCTTT
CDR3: CASSQGNSPTEAFF

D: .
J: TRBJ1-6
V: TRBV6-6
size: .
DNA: TGTGCCAGCAGTATTGAGACCTTACAGGACTCACCCCTCCACTTT
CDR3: CASSIETLQDSPLHF

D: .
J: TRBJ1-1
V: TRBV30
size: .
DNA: TGTGCCTGGTCCCCCAGGGGCTCTGAAGCTTTCTTT
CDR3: CAWSPRGSEAFF

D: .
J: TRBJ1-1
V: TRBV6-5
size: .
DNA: TGTGCCAGCAGTTACCTACCAGGTAGAGACACTGAAGCTTTCTTT
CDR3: CASSYLPGRDTEAFF

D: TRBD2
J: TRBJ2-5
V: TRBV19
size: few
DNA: TGTGCCAGTAGTGGACTAGCGGGAGCGGAGGGGACCCAGTACTTC
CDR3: CASSGLAGAEGTQYF

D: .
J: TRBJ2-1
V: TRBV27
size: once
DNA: TGTGCCAGCAGACCAAGCGCAGCCTACAATGAGCAGTTCTTC
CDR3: CASRPSAAYNEQFF

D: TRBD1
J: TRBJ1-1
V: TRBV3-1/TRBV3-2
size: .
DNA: TGTGCCAGCAGCCAAGATCGGCCGGGGACAGTTATGAACACTGAAGCTTTCTTT
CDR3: CASSQDRPGTVMNTEAFF

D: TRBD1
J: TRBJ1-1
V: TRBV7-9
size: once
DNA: TGTGCCAGCAGCTTGGGACAGTTGACTGAAGCTTTCTTT
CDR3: CASSLGQLTEAFF

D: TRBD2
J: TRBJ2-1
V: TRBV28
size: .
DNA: TGTGCCAGCAGTTCGATAGCGGGAGGGCCGGTCAATGAGCAGTTCTTC
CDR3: CASSSIAGGPVNEQFF

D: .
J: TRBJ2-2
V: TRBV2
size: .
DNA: TGTGCCAGCAGTGAACTCGTGAACACCGGGGAGCTGTTTTTT
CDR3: CASSELVNTGELFF

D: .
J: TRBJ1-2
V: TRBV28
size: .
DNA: TGTGCCAGCAGGCCGGGACTGATCTATGGCTACACCTTC
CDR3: CASRPGLIYGYTF

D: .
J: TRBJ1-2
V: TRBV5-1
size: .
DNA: TGCGCCAGCAGCTCGGGACTCCAACTGAAAAACTATGGCTACACCTTC
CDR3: CASSSGLQLKNYGYTF

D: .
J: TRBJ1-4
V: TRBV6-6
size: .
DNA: TGTGCCAGCAGTTACCGCACGGGGGAAAAACTGTTTTTT
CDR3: CASSYRTGEKLFF

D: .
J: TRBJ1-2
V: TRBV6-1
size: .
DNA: TGTGCCAGCAGTGAAGCCCTTAGTTTGTATGGCTACACCTTC
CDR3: CASSEALSLYGYTF

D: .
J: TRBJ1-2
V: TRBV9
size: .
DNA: TGTGCCAGCAGCGACGGGATTCGTAACTATGGCTACACCTTC
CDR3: CASSDGIRNYGYTF

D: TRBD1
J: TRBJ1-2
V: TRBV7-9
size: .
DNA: TGTGCCAGCAGCCCGGGGGACAGGGCCCGAGCCGGCTATGGCTACACCTTC
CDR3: CASSPGDRARAGYGYTF